This record covers a single TCR beta chain. Its antigen is undetermined. With no exception, relapse followed autologous stem cell transplantation in all patients, and brentuximab vedotin exposure varied. Libraries were prepared by immunoSEQ multiplex PCR; TCRdb keeps only in-frame clonotypes and omits some of them. Of about 34,000 clones in the sample, over 60% were seen once. The sample belongs to a study of PD-1 blockade in classical Hodgkin lymphoma. Study-level background: Nivolumab dosing for patients was 3 mg/kg, administered intravenously every 2 weeks. Findings and caveats of the study: Patients who responded completely had about the same baseline diversity as newly diagnosed patients.

The CDR3 length is 16 residues. Germline CDR1 SEHNR, CDR2 FQNEAQ (reference sequence). J gave up 2 bases and V 1 base, and 6 bases lay outside the gene matches. This sequence joins TRBV7-9 and TRBJ2-3; 7 bases line up with TRBD2. The material was peripheral blood mononuclear cells (PBMCs), obtained before the second cycle of nivolumab. This TCR was recovered from a human donor with classical Hodgkin lymphoma. The chain's CDR3 is CASSLDPGRDTDTQYF. The DNA of the CDR3 is TGTGCCAGCAGCTTAGACCCAGGGAGGGACACAGATACGCAGTATTTT.